Here is one TCR beta chain with its context. This specimen comes from a study of blood T cell repertoires in COVID-19. On the study more broadly: Spain, Italy and the United States supplied samples that represented acute and convalescent COVID-19.

The ends were cut back, 6 bases at V and 4 bases at J, with 9 bases in the middle. CDR3 size: 12 residues. Looked up from germline, CDR1 is MNHNY and CDR2 is SVGAGI (reference sequence). Followed longitudinally, the Seattle patients had been enrolled during active infection. Profiling relied on immunoSEQ multiplex PCR, and the TCRdb table lists in-frame clones only, not all of them. The data show nearly 350,000 clones, with around 86% seen just once and under 6.5% held by the top ten. The sample consisted of peripheral blood. This chain links TRBV6-6 with TRBJ1-2; D not resolved. This sequence was found in a woman aged 50 to 65 with COVID-19, enrolled during active disease. In DNA, the CDR3 is TGTGCCAGCAGAGATGGCCCCTATGGCTACACCTTC. Its translation is CASRDGPYGYTF.